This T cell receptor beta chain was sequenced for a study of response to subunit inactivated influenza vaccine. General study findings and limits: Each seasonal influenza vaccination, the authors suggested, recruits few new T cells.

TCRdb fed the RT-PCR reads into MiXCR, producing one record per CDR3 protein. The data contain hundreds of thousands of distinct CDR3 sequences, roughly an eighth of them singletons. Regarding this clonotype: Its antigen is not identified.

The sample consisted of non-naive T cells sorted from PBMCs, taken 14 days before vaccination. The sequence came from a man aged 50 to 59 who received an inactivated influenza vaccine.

DNA of the CDR3: TGTGCCAGCAGTGCTCTAGAATTTAATGAGCAGTTCTTC. This translates into CASSALEFNEQFF. The V and J genes are TRBV12-3 or TRBV12-4 and TRBJ2-1; unclear D gene. V lost 5 bases and J lost 7, with 12 bases in between. The CDR3 spans 13 residues.